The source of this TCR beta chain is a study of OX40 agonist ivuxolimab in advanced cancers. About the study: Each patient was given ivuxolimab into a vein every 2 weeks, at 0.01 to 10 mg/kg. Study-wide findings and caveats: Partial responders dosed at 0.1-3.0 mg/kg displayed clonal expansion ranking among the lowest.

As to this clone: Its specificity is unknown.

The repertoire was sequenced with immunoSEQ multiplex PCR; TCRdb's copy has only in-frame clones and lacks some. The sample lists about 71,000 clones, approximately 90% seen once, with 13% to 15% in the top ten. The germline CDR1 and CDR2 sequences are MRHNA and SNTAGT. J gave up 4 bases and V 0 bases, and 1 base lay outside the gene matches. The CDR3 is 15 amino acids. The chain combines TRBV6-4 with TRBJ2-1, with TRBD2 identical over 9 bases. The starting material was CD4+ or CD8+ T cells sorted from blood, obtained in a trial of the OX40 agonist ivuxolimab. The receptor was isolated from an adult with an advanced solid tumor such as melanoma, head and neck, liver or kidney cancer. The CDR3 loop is CASSDSSGSYNEQFF. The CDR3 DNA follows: TGTGCCAGCAGTGACTCTAGCGGGAGTTACAATGAGCAGTTCTTC.